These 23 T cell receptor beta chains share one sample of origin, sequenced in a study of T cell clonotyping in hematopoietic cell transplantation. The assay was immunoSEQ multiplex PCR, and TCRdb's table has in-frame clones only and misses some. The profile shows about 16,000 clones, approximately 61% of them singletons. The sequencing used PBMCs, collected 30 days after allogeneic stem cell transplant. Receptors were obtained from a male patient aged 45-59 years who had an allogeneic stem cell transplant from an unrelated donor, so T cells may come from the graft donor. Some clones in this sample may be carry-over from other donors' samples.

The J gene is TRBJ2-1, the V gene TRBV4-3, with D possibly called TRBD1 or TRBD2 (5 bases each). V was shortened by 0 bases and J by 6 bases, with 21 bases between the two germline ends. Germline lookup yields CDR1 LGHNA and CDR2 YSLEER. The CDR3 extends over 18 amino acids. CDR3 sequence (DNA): TGCGCCAGCAGCCAAGACGTAATAATGGGACGCGGTAGCAATGAGCAGTTCTTC. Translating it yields CASSQDVIMGRGSNEQFF.

The CDR3, as DNA: TGTGCCTGGAGTAGAAGGGGGGTCCACGAGCAGTACTTC. Translation gives CAWSRRGVHEQYF. V usage is TRBV30 and J usage is TRBJ2-7; D is perhaps TRBD1 or TRBD2 (6 bases each). The length of the CDR3 is 13 residues. CDR1 is GTSNPN and CDR2 is SVGIG in the germline V gene (reference sequence). The V and J ends lost 2 bases and 5 bases respectively, with 13 bases between them.

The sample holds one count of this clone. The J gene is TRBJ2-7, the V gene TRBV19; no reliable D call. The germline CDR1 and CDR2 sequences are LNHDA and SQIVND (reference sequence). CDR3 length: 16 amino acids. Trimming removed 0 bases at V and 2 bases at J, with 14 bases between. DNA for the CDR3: TGTGCCAGTAGTATAGATCCAGGCAGGCAAACCTACGAGCAGTACTTC. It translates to CASSIDPGRQTYEQYF.

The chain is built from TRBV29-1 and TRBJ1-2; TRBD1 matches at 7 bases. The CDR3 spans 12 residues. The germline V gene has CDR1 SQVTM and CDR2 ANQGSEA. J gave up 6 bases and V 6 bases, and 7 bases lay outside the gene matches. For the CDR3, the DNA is TGCAGCGTAGACAGGGTAGCTGATGGCTACACCTTC. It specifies CSVDRVADGYTF.

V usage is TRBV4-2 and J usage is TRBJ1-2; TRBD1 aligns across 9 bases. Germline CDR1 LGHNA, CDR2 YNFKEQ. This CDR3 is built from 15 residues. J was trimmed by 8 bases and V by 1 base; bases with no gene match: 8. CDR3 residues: CASSQGTGVGEGYTF. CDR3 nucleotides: TGTGCCAGCAGCCAAGGGACAGGGGTGGGTGAGGGCTACACCTTC.

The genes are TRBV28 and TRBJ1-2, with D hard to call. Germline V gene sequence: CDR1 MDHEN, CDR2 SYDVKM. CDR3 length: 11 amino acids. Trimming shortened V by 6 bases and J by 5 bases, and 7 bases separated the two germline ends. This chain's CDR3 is CASRSEYGYTF. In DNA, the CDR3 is TGTGCCAGCAGGAGTGAATATGGCTACACCTTC.

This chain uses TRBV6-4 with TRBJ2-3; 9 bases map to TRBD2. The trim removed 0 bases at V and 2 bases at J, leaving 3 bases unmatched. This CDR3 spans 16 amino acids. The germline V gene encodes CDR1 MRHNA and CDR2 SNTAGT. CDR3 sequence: CASSDSGGGATDTQYF. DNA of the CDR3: TGTGCCAGCAGTGACTCGGGCGGGGGGGCCACAGATACGCAGTATTTT.

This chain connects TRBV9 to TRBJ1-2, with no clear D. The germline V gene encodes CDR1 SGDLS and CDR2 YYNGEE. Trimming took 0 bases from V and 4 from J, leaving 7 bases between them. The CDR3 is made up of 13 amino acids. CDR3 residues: CASSVDGIYGYTF. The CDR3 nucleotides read TGTGCCAGCAGCGTAGATGGTATCTATGGCTACACCTTC.

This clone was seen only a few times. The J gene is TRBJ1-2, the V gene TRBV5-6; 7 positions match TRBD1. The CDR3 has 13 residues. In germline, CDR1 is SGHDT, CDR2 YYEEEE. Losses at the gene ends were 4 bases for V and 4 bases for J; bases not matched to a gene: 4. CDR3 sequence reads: CASSEGTVYGYTF. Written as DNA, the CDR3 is TGTGCCAGCAGCGAAGGGACAGTCTATGGCTACACCTTC.

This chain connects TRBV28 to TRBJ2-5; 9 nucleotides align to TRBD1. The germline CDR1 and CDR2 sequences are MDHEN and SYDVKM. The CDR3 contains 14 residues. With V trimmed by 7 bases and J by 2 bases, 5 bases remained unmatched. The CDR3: CASMGDREQETQYF. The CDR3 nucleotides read TGTGCCAGCATGGGGGACAGGGAGCAAGAGACCCAGTACTTC.

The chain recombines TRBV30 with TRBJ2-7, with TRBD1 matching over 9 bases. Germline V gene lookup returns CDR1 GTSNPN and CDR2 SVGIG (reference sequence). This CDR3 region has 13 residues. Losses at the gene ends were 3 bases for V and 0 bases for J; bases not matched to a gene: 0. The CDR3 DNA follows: TGTGCCTGGAGGACAGGGGGCTCCTACGAGCAGTACTTC. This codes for CAWRTGGSYEQYF.

CDR3 amino acids: CASRYQGFADTQYF. In DNA form, the CDR3 reads TGTGCCAGCAGGTATCAGGGGTTCGCAGATACGCAGTATTTT. This chain connects TRBV6-5 to TRBJ2-3, with a weak D call TRBD1 (6 bases). Germline V gene lookup returns CDR1 MNHEY and CDR2 SVGAGI. The CDR3 consists of 14 residues. The V and J ends lost 6 bases and 4 bases respectively, with 14 bases between them.

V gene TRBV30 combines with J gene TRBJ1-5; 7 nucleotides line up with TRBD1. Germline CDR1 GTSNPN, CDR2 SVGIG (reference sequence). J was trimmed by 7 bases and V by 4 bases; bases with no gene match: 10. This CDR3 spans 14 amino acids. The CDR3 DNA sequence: TGTGCCTGGACTCTTCAGGGGGGTAACCAGCCCCAGCATTTT. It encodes CAWTLQGGNQPQHF.

The CDR3 here is CASSPTRILRDGGSPLHF. Here the CDR3 DNA reads TGTGCCAGCAGCCCCACCCGGATCCTTAGGGACGGTGGTTCACCCCTCCACTTT. The chain carries TRBV7-3 and TRBJ1-6, with a possible D match to TRBD1 (5 bases). With 5 bases removed from V and 9 bases from J, the gap between germline ends came to 26 bases. Germline CDR1 and CDR2: SGHTA and FQGTGA. This CDR3 comprises 18 residues.

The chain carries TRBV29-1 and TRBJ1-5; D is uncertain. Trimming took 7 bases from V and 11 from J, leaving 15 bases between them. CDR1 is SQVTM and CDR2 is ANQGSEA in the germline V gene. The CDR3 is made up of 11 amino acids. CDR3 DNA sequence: TGCAGCGCCTCATCGGAGGAGGCCCAGCATTTT. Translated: CSASSEEAQHF.

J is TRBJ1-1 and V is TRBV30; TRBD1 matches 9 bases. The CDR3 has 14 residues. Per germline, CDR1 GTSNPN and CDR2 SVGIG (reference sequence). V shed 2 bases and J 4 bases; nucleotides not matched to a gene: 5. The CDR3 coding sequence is TGTGCCTGGAGTCTTGACAGGGGGAGCACTGAAGCTTTCTTT. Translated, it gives CAWSLDRGSTEAFF.

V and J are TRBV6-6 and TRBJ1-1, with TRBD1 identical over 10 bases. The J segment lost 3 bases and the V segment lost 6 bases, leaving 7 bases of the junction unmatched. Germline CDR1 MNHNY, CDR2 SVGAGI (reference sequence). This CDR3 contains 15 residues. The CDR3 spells CASRYPGTGDTEAFF. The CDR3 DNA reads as TGTGCCAGCAGGTACCCCGGGACAGGGGACACTGAAGCTTTCTTT.

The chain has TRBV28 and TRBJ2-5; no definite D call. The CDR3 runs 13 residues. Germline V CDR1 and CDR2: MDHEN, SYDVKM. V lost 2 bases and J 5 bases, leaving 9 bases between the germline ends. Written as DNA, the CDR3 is TGTGCCAGCAGTTTAGTTATCTCGGAGACCCAGTACTTC. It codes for CASSLVISETQYF.

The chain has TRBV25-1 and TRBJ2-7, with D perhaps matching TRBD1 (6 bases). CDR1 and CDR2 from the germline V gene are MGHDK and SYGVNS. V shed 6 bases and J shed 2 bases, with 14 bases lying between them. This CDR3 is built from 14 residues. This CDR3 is CASRGETGTYEQYF. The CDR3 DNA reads TGTGCCAGCAGGGGGGAGACAGGAACCTACGAGCAGTACTTC.

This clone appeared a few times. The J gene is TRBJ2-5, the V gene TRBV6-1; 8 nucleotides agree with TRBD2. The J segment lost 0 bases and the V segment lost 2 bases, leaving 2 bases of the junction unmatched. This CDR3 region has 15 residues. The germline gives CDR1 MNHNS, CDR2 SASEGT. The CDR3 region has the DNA TGTGCCAGCAGTGAATTTAGCGGGGACCAAGAGACCCAGTACTTC. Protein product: CASSEFSGDQETQYF.

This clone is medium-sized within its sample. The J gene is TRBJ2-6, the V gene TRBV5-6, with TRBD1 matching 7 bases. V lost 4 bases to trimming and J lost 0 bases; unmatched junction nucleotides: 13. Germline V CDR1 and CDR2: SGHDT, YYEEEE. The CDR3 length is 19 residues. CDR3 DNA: TGTGCCAGCAGCGAAGTAGGGGACAGCTTCAGCTCTGGGGCCAACGTCCTGACTTTC. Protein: CASSEVGDSFSSGANVLTF.

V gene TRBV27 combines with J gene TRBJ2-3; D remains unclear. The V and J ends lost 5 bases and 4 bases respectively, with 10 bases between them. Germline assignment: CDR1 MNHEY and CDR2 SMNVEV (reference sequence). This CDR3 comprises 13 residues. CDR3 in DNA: TGTGCCAGCAGTGGAACAAGCCCAGATACGCAGTATTTT. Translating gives CASSGTSPDTQYF.

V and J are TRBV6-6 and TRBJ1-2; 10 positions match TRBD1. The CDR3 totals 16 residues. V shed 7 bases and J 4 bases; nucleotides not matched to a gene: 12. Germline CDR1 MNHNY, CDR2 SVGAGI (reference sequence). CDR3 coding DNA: TGTGCCAGCATCCGCTCGGGACAGGGGCCCTCCTATGGCTACACCTTC. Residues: CASIRSGQGPSYGYTF.